A selection of T cell receptor beta chains follows, all from one sample in a study of vaccination and CD4 T cells after COVID-19. TCRdb reanalysed the PCR reads using MiXCR and keeps one entry per CDR3 protein. The sample contains approximately 9,500 distinct CDR3 sequences, about 59% of which appear only once. Their specific antigens are unknown. Sequencing was done on a sample of CD4+ T cells from blood, cultured in vitro. These receptors were collected from a human donor who had recovered from COVID-19. The CDR3 runs from the conserved cysteine through the conserved F or W. The order of the fields is clone size, J gene, D gene, V gene, CDR3 DNA, CDR3 protein. The D gene is left open where the match is weak. Clone size is stated in some rows and not others, as once, few, many or a class when expanded.

size: -
J: TRBJ2-1
D: -
V: TRBV28
DNA: TGTGCCAGCAGCGCTTCTACAGGGATTATCTCCTACAATGAGCAGTTCTTC
CDR3: CASSASTGIISYNEQFF

size: few
J: TRBJ2-5
D: -
V: TRBV7-9
DNA: TGTGCCAGCAGCTTGGGTGCGGCCTCCCGGGTTGTCCAAGAGACCCAGTACTTC
CDR3: CASSLGAASRVVQETQYF

size: -
J: TRBJ2-3
D: TRBD1
V: TRBV20-1
DNA: TGCAGTGCTACGGACAGGGGTACAGATACGCAGTATTTT
CDR3: CSATDRGTDTQYF

size: -
J: TRBJ1-2
D: TRBD1
V: TRBV6-1
DNA: TGTGCCAGCAGTCATCCGGGACAGGGCAGAAGCTACACCTTC
CDR3: CASSHPGQGRSYTF

size: -
J: TRBJ1-1
D: -
V: TRBV7-8
DNA: TGTGCCAGCAGCTTAGTAGGAGGGAACACTGAAGCTTTCTTT
CDR3: CASSLVGGNTEAFF

size: -
J: TRBJ1-5
D: -
V: TRBV20-1
DNA: TGCAGTGCTAGCTCCGGGACACCGGATCAGCCCCAGCATTTT
CDR3: CSASSGTPDQPQHF

size: -
J: TRBJ2-7
D: -
V: TRBV7-2
DNA: TGTGCCAGCAGCTTAGTTGGCCGTAGGGGGACACGAGGATCATACGAGCAGTACTTC
CDR3: CASSLVGRRGTRGSYEQYF

size: few
J: TRBJ1-6
D: TRBD1
V: TRBV20-1
DNA: TGCAGTGCTAGAGAAAAACGGGACAGATCTTCACCCCTCCACTTT
CDR3: CSAREKRDRSSPLHF

size: -
J: TRBJ2-2
D: TRBD2
V: TRBV6-2/TRBV6-3
DNA: TGTGCCAGCACCTACTCTAGCGGGAGGTACACCGGGGAGCTGTTTTTT
CDR3: CASTYSSGRYTGELFF

size: few
J: TRBJ1-2
D: TRBD1
V: TRBV28
DNA: TGTGCCAGCAGATCGGGCGACGCTTTCGGGACAGCCTATGGCTACACCTTC
CDR3: CASRSGDAFGTAYGYTF

size: -
J: TRBJ2-7
D: -
V: TRBV15
DNA: TGTGCCACCAGCAGACCTGGGAGTGTCACTTATCAGTACTTC
CDR3: CATSRPGSVTYQYF

size: -
J: TRBJ1-1
D: -
V: TRBV2
DNA: TGTGCCAGCAGCGTTTTGAACACTGAAGCTTTCTTT
CDR3: CASSVLNTEAFF

size: few
J: TRBJ2-5
D: -
V: TRBV6-1
DNA: TGTGCCAGCAGAGAGCGAGGGGTCACAGCTCAAGAGACCCAGTACTTC
CDR3: CASRERGVTAQETQYF

size: few
J: TRBJ2-1
D: TRBD2
V: TRBV11-2
DNA: TGTGCCAGCAGCTTAGGCGGCGGGAGGATCTATGAGCAGTTCTTC
CDR3: CASSLGGGRIYEQFF

size: few
J: TRBJ2-5
D: -
V: TRBV12-3/TRBV12-4
DNA: TGTGCCAGCAGTCCGGATCAAGAGACCCAGTACTTC
CDR3: CASSPDQETQYF

size: -
J: TRBJ2-6
D: -
V: TRBV28
DNA: TGTGCCAGTAGCCTTCCAGGGTCTGGGGCCAACGTCCTGACTTTC
CDR3: CASSLPGSGANVLTF

size: -
J: TRBJ2-7
D: TRBD1
V: TRBV11-2
DNA: TGCGCCAGCAGCCGAGGGACAGAGTACTCCTACGAGCAGTACTTC
CDR3: CASSRGTEYSYEQYF

size: -
J: TRBJ2-3
D: TRBD2
V: TRBV15
DNA: TGTGCCACCAGCAGAGGGGAGGGGTTCACAGATACGCAGTATTTT
CDR3: CATSRGEGFTDTQYF

size: -
J: TRBJ2-7
D: -
V: TRBV7-9
DNA: TGTGCCAGCAGGAGGGGCCCCGGGGAGCAGTACTTC
CDR3: CASRRGPGEQYF

size: few
J: TRBJ1-5
D: -
V: TRBV20-1
DNA: TGCAGTGCTAGTCGCCCCTTACCATCCCCCCAGCATTTT
CDR3: CSASRPLPSPQHF

size: -
J: TRBJ2-7
D: -
V: TRBV2
DNA: TGTGCCTCTGGACTCTCCTCCCACTCCTACGAGCAGTACTTC
CDR3: CASGLSSHSYEQYF

size: -
J: TRBJ1-1
D: -
V: TRBV7-3
DNA: TGTGCCAGCAGTATCAGGAGGGACACTGAAGCTTTCTTT
CDR3: CASSIRRDTEAFF

size: -
J: TRBJ2-1
D: TRBD2
V: TRBV6-1
DNA: TGTGCCAGCAGGGGACTAGCGGGAGGAGTGGTTGAGTCCTACAATGAGCAGTTCTTC
CDR3: CASRGLAGGVVESYNEQFF

size: -
J: TRBJ2-7
D: TRBD2
V: TRBV24-1
DNA: TGTGCCACCAGTGAGGGGACTAGAGACGAGCAGTACTTC
CDR3: CATSEGTRDEQYF

size: -
J: TRBJ2-7
D: -
V: TRBV6-2/TRBV6-3
DNA: TGTGCCAGCAGTTACCGGACTGACTCCTACGAGCAGTACTTC
CDR3: CASSYRTDSYEQYF

size: -
J: TRBJ2-3
D: TRBD1
V: TRBV7-3
DNA: TGTGCCAGCAGCCCGTTGGACAGGGTAGGGGATACGCAGTATTTT
CDR3: CASSPLDRVGDTQYF

size: -
J: TRBJ2-7
D: TRBD2
V: TRBV27
DNA: TGTGCCAGCAGTGCTAGCGGGAGCTCCTACGAGCAGTACTTC
CDR3: CASSASGSSYEQYF

size: -
J: TRBJ1-2
D: -
V: TRBV20-1
DNA: TGCAGTGCTAGAGATCCTCAGGGCTATGGCTACACCTTC
CDR3: CSARDPQGYGYTF

size: -
J: TRBJ1-5
D: -
V: TRBV20-1
DNA: TGCAGTGCCGAGACTAGCAGCAATCAGCCCCAGCATTTT
CDR3: CSAETSSNQPQHF

size: few
J: TRBJ2-5
D: -
V: TRBV5-1
DNA: TGCGCCAGCAGCTTTTACGGGAGAGAGACCCAGTACTTC
CDR3: CASSFYGRETQYF

size: few
J: TRBJ1-4
D: -
V: TRBV24-1
DNA: TGTGCCACCAGTGATCCCTCGGGGGCCGGGGAAAAACTGTTTTTT
CDR3: CATSDPSGAGEKLFF

size: -
J: TRBJ2-1
D: -
V: TRBV23-1
DNA: TGCGCCAGCAGTCACTCACTAGCCGGTCCATTCTGTGAGCAGTTCTTC
CDR3: CASSHSLAGPFCEQFF

size: -
J: TRBJ2-3
D: TRBD2
V: TRBV25-1
DNA: TGTGCCAGCAGCACTAGCGGAAGCACAGATACGCAGTATTTT
CDR3: CASSTSGSTDTQYF

size: few
J: TRBJ2-7
D: -
V: TRBV6-1
DNA: TGTGCCAGCAGTGACCAGACAGGCTACGAGCAGTACTTC
CDR3: CASSDQTGYEQYF

size: -
J: TRBJ1-5
D: TRBD1
V: TRBV19
DNA: TGTGCCAGTAGTATAGGAACAGGGGGAATCAATCAGCCCCAGCATTTT
CDR3: CASSIGTGGINQPQHF

size: -
J: TRBJ1-2
D: -
V: TRBV20-1
DNA: TGCAGTGCTAAGGTTCGGACAGCCTATGGCTACACCTTC
CDR3: CSAKVRTAYGYTF

size: -
J: TRBJ2-4
D: TRBD2
V: TRBV6-1
DNA: TGTGCCAGCAGCGAGAATTCGCCGGGACTAGCGGCAGCTGGAAAAAACATTCAGTACTTC
CDR3: CASSENSPGLAAAGKNIQYF

size: few
J: TRBJ2-7
D: -
V: TRBV24-1
DNA: TGTGCCACCAGTGATCCTACAGAGAGCTCCTACGAGCAGTACTTC
CDR3: CATSDPTESSYEQYF

size: -
J: TRBJ1-1
D: -
V: TRBV10-3
DNA: TGTGCCTCAGGACCTTTGAACACTGAAGCTTTCTTT
CDR3: CASGPLNTEAFF

size: -
J: TRBJ2-7
D: -
V: TRBV7-6
DNA: TGTGCCAGCAGCTCCGGGACCCATTACGAGCAGTACTTC
CDR3: CASSSGTHYEQYF

size: -
J: TRBJ1-1
D: -
V: TRBV20-1
DNA: TGCAGTGCTGAGATCCTCCAAAACACTGAAGCTTTCTTT
CDR3: CSAEILQNTEAFF

size: -
J: TRBJ1-5
D: -
V: TRBV20-1
DNA: TGCAGTGCTAGAGATTCAGTGGGGGGGGGTCAGCCCCAGCATTTT
CDR3: CSARDSVGGGQPQHF

size: -
J: TRBJ2-1
D: TRBD2
V: TRBV6-1
DNA: TGTGCCAGCAGCCCCATAGCGGGAGCCTACAATGAGCAGTTCTTC
CDR3: CASSPIAGAYNEQFF

size: few
J: TRBJ2-5
D: -
V: TRBV2
DNA: TGTGCCAGCAGTGCAGAGAAAGAGACCCAGTACTTC
CDR3: CASSAEKETQYF

size: -
J: TRBJ2-5
D: TRBD1
V: TRBV5-1
DNA: TGCGCCAGCAGCTTGACCCTCACTGACAGGGCCCAGTACTTC
CDR3: CASSLTLTDRAQYF

size: -
J: TRBJ2-7
D: TRBD2
V: TRBV7-2
DNA: TGTGCCAGCAGCTTAGCCCCTCCTTTTAGCGGGAGCTCCTACGAGCAGTACTTC
CDR3: CASSLAPPFSGSSYEQYF

size: -
J: TRBJ2-7
D: TRBD1
V: TRBV7-8
DNA: TGTGCCAGCAGCTTGATGACAGGGACCCAATACGAGCAGTACTTC
CDR3: CASSLMTGTQYEQYF

size: -
J: TRBJ2-7
D: -
V: TRBV12-3/TRBV12-4
DNA: TGTGCCAGCAGTTTAGCCTTGGCTGGCGAGCAGTACTTC
CDR3: CASSLALAGEQYF